This T cell receptor beta chain was identified during a study of OX40 agonist ivuxolimab in advanced cancers. Study information: Patients undergoing dose escalation presented with hepatocellular carcinoma, melanoma, renal cell or head and neck cancer. Partial response was recorded in three patients: one hepatocellular carcinoma and two cutaneous melanoma cases.

As regards this clone: The antigen remains unidentified.

Study-wide points: Among the nonresponders, some also had low normalized T-cell clonal expansion. Averaged across samples, CD8+ T cells carried more expanded clones than CD4+ did.

Trimming stripped 0 bases from V and 5 bases from J, with 11 bases between. Germline V lookup: CDR1 SGHVS, CDR2 FQNEAQ. This CDR3 has 15 amino acids. Produced via immunoSEQ multiplex PCR; TCRdb's table is partial and in-frame only. The sample shows about 48,000 clones, approximately 85% of them seen only once. The chain uses TRBV7-8 and TRBJ1-5; D may be TRBD1 (6 bases). This material consisted of CD4+ or CD8+ T cells sorted from blood, taken in a trial of the OX40 agonist ivuxolimab. The sequence came from an adult with an advanced solid tumor such as melanoma, head and neck, liver or kidney cancer. CDR3 DNA sequence: TGTGCCAGCAGCTTAGCACAGGGAAGCTATCAGCCCCAGCATTTT. This translates into CASSLAQGSYQPQHF.